This T cell receptor beta chain comes out of a study of PD-1 blockade in mismatch repair-deficient tumors. Overall study: All were previously treated, progressing patients with 11 to 13 mismatch repair-deficient cancer types. Overall study results and limits: Tumor-resident clones, often undetectable pretreatment in blood, expanded then contracted after pembrolizumab.

In regard to this clone: Its specificity is not known.

Measured with immunoSEQ multiplex PCR; TCRdb has only the in-frame clones, and not every one. The top ten hold less than 9% of the sample, which has 40,000 to 60,000 clones, more than 65% seen once. Every patient had mismatch repair deficiency by PCR or immunohistochemistry. TCR sequencing covered a few patients who responded to pembrolizumab. Sequenced material: peripheral blood, taken more than 19 weeks after starting pembrolizumab. The TCR was taken from an adult with mismatch repair-deficient cancer.

As DNA, the CDR3 is TGTGCCAGCAGCTCTGGGAGCCGGGGCTACACCTTC. Translation: CASSSGSRGYTF. The chain carries TRBV7-9 and TRBJ1-2; D is uncertain. CDR1 SEHNR and CDR2 FQNEAQ come from the germline V gene (reference sequence). V was shortened by 4 bases and J by 8 bases, with 11 bases between the two germline ends. This CDR3 region has 12 residues.